This T cell receptor (beta chain) was sequenced for a study of T cell responses to AZD1222 COVID-19 vaccine. Repertoires were generated with immunoSEQ multiplex PCR, while TCRdb's copy carries only in-frame clones and drops some. Here the sample spans some 120,000 clones, 93% being singletons. The CDR3 length is 12 residues. Germline lookup yields CDR1 SQVTM and CDR2 ANQGSEA. V lost 7 bases to trimming and J lost 2 bases; unmatched junction nucleotides: 3. The sequence came from an adult in good health. This chain uses TRBV29-1 with TRBJ1-1, with 8 bases identical to TRBD1. The sample consisted of peripheral blood, taken on day 0 of AZD1222 vaccination. The CDR3 sequence is CSARGLNTEAFF. Written as DNA, the CDR3 is TGCAGCGCCAGGGGGCTTAACACTGAAGCTTTCTTT. Full variable domain (rest looked up from reference TRBV29-1 and TRBJ1-1): SAVISQKPSRDICQRGTSLTIQCQVDSQVTMMFWYRQQPGQSLTLIATANQGSEATYESGFVIDKFPISRPNLTFSTLTVSNMSPEDSSIYLCSARGLNTEAFFGQGTRLTVV.